A single sample is the source of the 31 T cell receptor beta chains below, sequenced in a study of beta chain features in type 1 diabetes. The whole isolated RNA underwent reverse transcription, so sequencing captured expressed TCRB transcripts. Libraries were prepared by immunoSEQ multiplex PCR; TCRdb keeps only in-frame clonotypes and omits some of them. The sample lists 150,000 to 200,000 clones, about 9% seen once, with around 0.56% in the top ten. No antigen has been identified for these receptors. Findings and limits, study-wide: There was a moderate but significant shortening of TCRB CDR3s in all four CD4+ subsets of Type 1 diabetes patients.

The sequencing sample was made of central memory CD4+ T cells from blood. The receptors here all came from a woman aged 18-29 years with type 1 diabetes.

CDR3 DNA sequence: TGCGCCAGCAGCTTGGCCGTGGCACAGGGGTTCGAGGAGCTGTTTTTT. Translating it yields CASSLAVAQGFEELFF. The rearrangement links TRBV5-1 to TRBJ2-2, with 7 nucleotides matching TRBD1. Germline CDR1 is SGHRS and CDR2 is YFSETQ. Trimming took 0 bases from V and 10 from J; bases not matched to a gene: 12. The CDR3 sequence is 16 residues long.

The rearrangement uses TRBV10-3 and TRBJ1-3, with D uncertain. Germline CDR1 and CDR2: ENHRY and SYGVKD. V lost 6 bases to trimming and J lost 0 bases, with 9 bases between them. The CDR3 sequence is 14 residues long. Here the CDR3 DNA reads TGTGCCATCAGGGTGGAGGACTCTGGAAACACCATATATTTT. Encoded protein: CAIRVEDSGNTIYF.

The V gene is TRBV6-5, the J gene TRBJ1-1, with 7 bases lining up with TRBD1. The CDR3 runs 15 residues. CDR1 MNHEY and CDR2 SVGAGI come from the germline V gene. V dropped 5 bases and J dropped 0; count of bases not matched to a gene: 6. CDR3 sequence: CASSRQGSMNTEAFF. The CDR3 nucleotides read TGTGCCAGCAGTCGACAGGGATCCATGAACACTGAAGCTTTCTTT.

The rearrangement links TRBV21-1 to TRBJ1-2; no check of the table's D call, TRBD1, against the DNA was made. TRBV21-1 is labeled a pseudogene. The CDR3 spans 15 residues. Written as DNA, the CDR3 is TGTGCCAGCAGGCCCCGGGACAGGGCAAACTATGGCTACACCTTC. Translation gives CASRPRDRANYGYTF.

This clone turned up a few times. The chain uses TRBV30 and TRBJ2-1, with TRBD1 identical over 10 bases. This CDR3 is built from 15 residues. Germline loops: CDR1 GTSNPN, CDR2 SVGIG (reference sequence). V lost 1 base to trimming and J lost 8 bases; unmatched junction nucleotides: 8. CDR3 amino acids: CAWSAGQGELYEQFF. CDR3 DNA: TGTGCCTGGAGTGCCGGACAGGGGGAGCTCTATGAGCAGTTCTTC.

The sample holds a few counts of this clone. This chain connects TRBV28 to TRBJ2-2; D is ambiguous. The CDR3 is 12 residues long. Per the germline V gene, CDR1 is MDHEN and CDR2 is SYDVKM. V was pared by 10 bases and J by 6 bases, with 12 bases between. The CDR3 coding sequence is TGTGCCACCACGGGTAACTCCGGGGAGCTGTTTTTT. Translated, it gives CATTGNSGELFF.

The chain carries TRBV7-2 and TRBJ2-5; no firm D call. V was clipped by 5 bases and J by 5 bases, with 15 bases between them. The CDR3 runs 14 residues. CDR1 and CDR2 (germline): SGHTA, FQGNSA. CDR3 bases: TGTGCCAGCAGCCTCGACCCAGCCGGGGAGACCCAGTACTTC. Translation gives CASSLDPAGETQYF.

The chain combines TRBV5-1 with TRBJ2-1; 8 bases map to TRBD2. The CDR3 loop spans 15 amino acids. Trimming took 4 bases from V and 3 from J; bases not matched to a gene: 6. Germline V gene lookup returns CDR1 SGHRS and CDR2 YFSETQ. The chain's CDR3 is CASSPRGDDYNEQFF. The CDR3 nucleotides are TGCGCCAGCAGCCCGCGGGGGGACGACTACAATGAGCAGTTCTTC.

J is TRBJ2-7 and V is TRBV9; TRBD1 aligns across 9 bases. Germline CDR1 and CDR2: SGDLS and YYNGEE. V lost 3 bases, J lost 8 bases, and 9 bases stayed unmatched. CDR3 length equals 14 residues. The CDR3 reads CASSGEDRGKKQYF. CDR3 DNA: TGTGCCAGCAGCGGGGAGGACAGGGGAAAAAAGCAGTACTTC.

This clone was found a few times. The rearrangement uses TRBV29-1 and TRBJ2-3; TRBD2 agrees at 11 bases. The CDR3 loop spans 14 amino acids. Germline-derived CDR1 and CDR2 are SQVTM and ANQGSEA. Germline trimming cut 2 bases from V and 5 bases from J; bases unmatched to any gene: 3. CDR3 nucleotide sequence: TGCAGCGTTGAACTAGCGGGGGGCAGAGATACGCAGTATTTT. Translating gives CSVELAGGRDTQYF.

The genes are TRBV7-2 and TRBJ2-4; the D gene is possibly TRBD1 (6 bases). The CDR3 length is 15 residues. Trimming removed 1 base at V and 6 bases at J, with 13 bases between. Looked up from germline, CDR1 is SGHTA and CDR2 is FQGNSA. This CDR3 is CASSLDRAWGNIQYF. Here the CDR3 DNA reads TGTGCCAGCAGCTTAGACAGGGCCTGGGGAAACATTCAGTACTTC.

The chain links TRBV5-5 to TRBJ2-6; possibly TRBD2 for D (5 bases). This CDR3 contains 16 residues. Trimming cost V 5 bases and J 0 bases, with 12 bases left between them. Germline CDR1 is SGHKS and CDR2 is YYEKEE (reference sequence). Here the CDR3 reads CASRSGIISGANVLTF. The CDR3 region has the DNA TGTGCCAGCAGATCGGGAATCATCTCTGGGGCCAACGTCCTGACTTTC.

This clone was observed a handful of times. The J gene is TRBJ1-3, the V gene TRBV14, with D uncertain. This CDR3 is 13 amino acids long. Trimming cost V 5 bases and J 0 bases, with 5 bases left between them. In germline, CDR1 is SGHDN, CDR2 FVKESK. CDR3 loop: CASSINSGNTIYF. The CDR3 DNA is TGTGCCAGCAGCATTAACTCTGGAAACACCATATATTTT.

This clone was detected many times. The rearrangement joins TRBV28 to TRBJ2-1; 9 positions agree with TRBD1. Germline V gives CDR1 MDHEN, CDR2 SYDVKM. The CDR3 is 16 residues long. The V and J ends lost 7 bases and 3 bases, in that order; junction bases with no gene match: 10. The CDR3 DNA sequence: TGTGCCAGCACCATCCGCGGGACAGGGTTCTACAATGAGCAGTTCTTC. This sequence encodes CASTIRGTGFYNEQFF.

The chain couples TRBV7-9 to TRBJ1-2; a weak D match, TRBD1 (5 bases). Looked up from germline, CDR1 is SEHNR and CDR2 is FQNEAQ (reference sequence). Trimming stripped 1 base from V and 4 bases from J, with 13 bases between. CDR3 length equals 15 residues. The CDR3 is CASSLGYQGGYGYTF. CDR3 DNA sequence: TGTGCCAGCAGCTTAGGGTATCAGGGAGGCTATGGCTACACCTTC.

V usage is TRBV6-6 and J usage is TRBJ2-5; weak D call: TRBD1 (6 bases). The CDR3 spans 13 residues. The germline V gene has CDR1 MNHNY and CDR2 SVGAGI (reference sequence). Between the trimmed V and J ends, which lost 8 bases and 3 bases, there was a span of 13 bases. CDR3: CASYRDPKETQYF. The CDR3, as DNA: TGTGCCAGCTACAGGGATCCCAAAGAGACCCAGTACTTC.

V and J are TRBV4-1 and TRBJ1-2; 9 bases fit TRBD1. Per germline, CDR1 MGHRA and CDR2 YSYEKL. The junction had 9 bases not matched to a gene; V was cut back by 4 bases and J by 6 bases. The CDR3 consists of 15 residues. The CDR3 coding sequence is TGCGCCAGCAGCCCCTCACAGGGGGCCGGTGATGGCTACACCTTC. Encoded protein: CASSPSQGAGDGYTF.

This clone was picked up a small number of times. This sequence joins TRBV11-3 and TRBJ2-3, with 7 bases lining up with TRBD2. The CDR3 is made up of 14 amino acids. Germline CDR1 and CDR2: SGHNT and YENEEA. With V trimmed by 5 bases and J by 4 bases, 6 bases remained unmatched. The CDR3 bases are TGTGCCAGCAGCCCGGGAGGTCTGCCAGATACGCAGTATTTT. Protein product: CASSPGGLPDTQYF.

The rearrangement joins TRBV7-2 to TRBJ1-5; possible D gene TRBD1, 5 bases. Germline values: CDR1 SGHTA, CDR2 FQGNSA. The CDR3 is 15 residues long. V shed 6 bases and J shed 0 bases, with 12 bases lying between them. CDR3 in DNA: TGTGCCAGCAGTCTAGGGGATAATAGCAATCAGCCCCAGCATTTT. This sequence encodes CASSLGDNSNQPQHF.

This clone was counted between two and nine times. The V call is TRBV10-3, the J call TRBJ2-3, with a possible D match to TRBD1 (6 bases). Trimming pared 0 bases from V and 2 bases from J, leaving 9 bases between. Germline lookup yields CDR1 ENHRY and CDR2 SYGVKD. The CDR3 consists of 15 residues. The CDR3 DNA is TGTGCCATCAGTGAGTCGAGGGGGACCACAGATACGCAGTATTTT. Amino acids: CAISESRGTTDTQYF.

This clone was seen a few times. This chain uses TRBV28 with TRBJ1-5; a weak D match, TRBD1 (6 bases). The CDR3 loop spans 14 amino acids. In germline, CDR1 is MDHEN, CDR2 SYDVKM. Trimming stripped 4 bases from V and 7 bases from J, with 14 bases between. This chain's CDR3 is CASSSQGSGQPQHF. For the CDR3, the DNA is TGTGCCAGCAGTTCACAGGGATCGGGGCAGCCCCAGCATTTT.

A few counts support this clone. The chain is built from TRBV4-3 and TRBJ2-5; a possible D gene is TRBD2 (6 bases). V was shortened by 1 base and J by 4 bases, with 10 bases between the two germline ends. This CDR3 region has 14 residues. Germline assignment: CDR1 LGHNA and CDR2 YSLEER. The CDR3 nucleotides are TGCGCCAGCAGCCAAGGACTAGAAAGAGAGACCCAGTACTTC. It yields the protein CASSQGLERETQYF.

This clone was counted between two and nine times. The CDR3 here is CASSLGAGSSYNEQFF. The CDR3 DNA reads as TGCGCCAGCAGCTTGGGGGCGGGCAGCTCCTACAATGAGCAGTTCTTC. The chain couples TRBV5-1 to TRBJ2-1, with D possibly matching TRBD2 (5 bases). This CDR3 has 16 amino acids. Trimming removed 0 bases from V and 0 bases from J, with 10 bases in between. Germline CDR1 is SGHRS and CDR2 is YFSETQ.

The CDR3 DNA is TGTGCCAGTAGTGCCCCTGGCGCTGACAGGCGAGGGAATGAGCAGTTCTTC. Amino acid sequence: CASSAPGADRRGNEQFF. This rearrangement joins TRBV19 to TRBJ2-1; D perhaps matches TRBD1 (6 bases). Germline V gene sequence: CDR1 LNHDA, CDR2 SQIVND (reference sequence). This CDR3 has 17 residues. Trimming pared 5 bases from V and 7 bases from J, leaving 24 bases between.

This clone has just a few counts. V gene TRBV28 combines with J gene TRBJ2-7; 9 nucleotides line up with TRBD2. Losses at the gene ends were 5 bases for V and 3 bases for J; bases not matched to a gene: 2. Germline CDR1 reads MDHEN; CDR2 reads SYDVKM. This CDR3 contains 13 residues. As DNA, the CDR3 is TGTGCCAGCAGTGGGACTAGCTTCTACGAGCAGTACTTC. It codes for CASSGTSFYEQYF.

The rearrangement joins TRBV11-2 to TRBJ1-2, with 8 bases aligning to TRBD1. The germline CDR1 and CDR2 sequences are SGHAT and FQNNGV. V gave up 4 bases and J gave up 4 bases; unmatched junction bases: 5. CDR3 length: 14 amino acids. The CDR3 sequence: CASSSQGTGYGYTF. As DNA, the CDR3 is TGTGCCAGCAGCTCGCAGGGGACAGGCTATGGCTACACCTTC.

This clone was seen a few times. The rearrangement links TRBV5-1 to TRBJ2-3; 13 nucleotides align to TRBD2. J was trimmed by 6 bases and V by 4 bases; bases with no gene match: 2. Germline V CDR1 and CDR2: SGHRS, YFSETQ. This CDR3 is 14 amino acids long. DNA of the CDR3: TGCGCCAGCAGCCCGGGACTAGCGGGGGATACGCAGTATTTT. Amino acids: CASSPGLAGDTQYF.

The V and J genes are TRBV30 and TRBJ2-2, with D perhaps matching TRBD2 (5 bases). This CDR3 has 14 amino acids. The V and J ends lost 0 bases and 7 bases respectively, with 12 bases between them. Germline V gene data show CDR1 as GTSNPN and CDR2 as SVGIG (reference sequence). As DNA, the CDR3 is TGTGCCTGGAGTGTACTGGGGAGTCACGGGGAGCTGTTTTTT. Amino acid sequence: CAWSVLGSHGELFF.

The table lists this clone with a few counts. The chain employs TRBV9 and TRBJ2-5, with D perhaps matching TRBD1 (6 bases). V gave up 4 bases and J gave up 2 bases, with 12 bases separating them. Germline V gene data show CDR1 as SGDLS and CDR2 as YYNGEE. The CDR3 spans 14 residues. CDR3 amino acids: CASSTGTFQETQYF. The CDR3 DNA follows: TGTGCCAGCAGCACCGGGACATTTCAAGAGACCCAGTACTTC.

This clone was observed a handful of times. The V and J genes are TRBV7-3 and TRBJ2-3; D is possibly TRBD2 (5 bases). V was pared by 5 bases and J by 4 bases, with 16 bases between. The CDR3 is 15 residues long. Germline lookup yields CDR1 SGHTA and CDR2 FQGTGA. CDR3 sequence reads: CASSPTSVGSDTQYF. The DNA for the CDR3 is TGTGCCAGCAGCCCCACTAGTGTGGGGTCAGATACGCAGTATTTT.

This clone was seen more than once but under ten times. The J gene is TRBJ2-5, the V gene TRBV7-3, with 9 bases aligning to TRBD2. J lost 4 bases, V lost 5 bases, and 8 bases had no gene match. The CDR3 spans 15 residues. Germline CDR1 SGHTA, CDR2 FQGTGA. The CDR3 loop reads CASSPFAGGPETQYF. CDR3 DNA: TGTGCCAGCAGCCCCTTTGCGGGAGGGCCAGAGACCCAGTACTTC. The variable domain in full, with the rest retrieved from reference TRBV7-3 and TRBJ2-5, is GAGVSQTPSNKVTEKGKYVELRCDPISGHTALYWYRQSLGQGPEFLIYFQGTGAADDSGLPNDRFFAVRPEGSVSTLKIQRTERGDSAVYLCASSPFAGGPETQYFGPGTRLLVL.